Below, 30 T cell receptor beta chains from the same sample are listed, as sequenced in a study of cytomegalovirus exposure and HLA in healthy donors. 13 Jbeta primers and 60 Vbeta primers were used for the PCR. Assay: immunoSEQ multiplex PCR; the TCRdb copy retains only in-frame clones and omits some. The sample has 130,000 or so clones, nearly 90% seen once; the top ten hold 0.5% to 0.65%. Sequencing used PBMCs. These receptors all come from a woman between 35 and 50 years old in good health and CMV-seronegative.

The chain carries TRBV9 and TRBJ2-3, with D possibly being TRBD2 (6 bases). Trimming took 0 bases from V and 6 from J, leaving 11 bases between them. Germline V gene data show CDR1 as SGDLS and CDR2 as YYNGEE. The CDR3 extends over 14 amino acids. The CDR3: CASSVAGASDTQYF. The CDR3 DNA reads as TGTGCCAGCAGCGTAGCGGGAGCATCGGATACGCAGTATTTT.

The V gene is TRBV2, the J gene TRBJ2-7, with 8 bases that match TRBD1. Trimming at V came to 4 bases and at J to 3 bases, leaving 5 bases not matched to a gene. Germline V lookup: CDR1 SNHLY, CDR2 FYNNEI. The CDR3 length is 14 residues. CDR3 amino acids: CASSGGQEGYEQYF. Here the CDR3 DNA reads TGTGCCAGCAGTGGGGGACAGGAGGGCTACGAGCAGTACTTC.

The chain carries TRBV7-2 and TRBJ2-1; possible D gene TRBD1, 5 bases. This CDR3 is 15 amino acids long. V lost 3 bases and J lost 7, with 16 bases in between. Germline CDR1 SGHTA, CDR2 FQGNSA. The CDR3: CASSLSGYGTNEQFF. CDR3 nucleotides: TGTGCCAGCAGCTTGTCAGGGTACGGCACGAATGAGCAGTTCTTC.

The V and J genes are TRBV29-1 and TRBJ2-7, with 7 bases fitting TRBD2. This CDR3 is built from 16 residues. The germline V gene has CDR1 SQVTM and CDR2 ANQGSEA. V lost 1 base and J lost 1; bases outside the gene matches: 10. CDR3 coding DNA: TGCAGCGTTGAAGGAGTCTTAGGCGGGAGATCCTACGAGCAGTACTTC. Encoded protein: CSVEGVLGGRSYEQYF.

This chain links TRBV11-3 with TRBJ2-5; D is unclear. CDR3 length: 14 amino acids. The germline V and J ends were trimmed by 6 bases and 2 bases, with 13 bases remaining between them. Germline CDR1 reads SGHNT; CDR2 reads YENEEA. The CDR3 region is CASSSRIVQETQYF. The CDR3, as DNA: TGTGCCAGCAGTTCTCGCATAGTACAAGAGACCCAGTACTTC.

The chain employs TRBV19 and TRBJ2-5, with 10 nucleotides matching TRBD2. Trimming cost V 7 bases and J 5 bases; bases outside gene matches: 7. This CDR3 comprises 14 residues. Germline V gene lookup returns CDR1 LNHDA and CDR2 SQIVND (reference sequence). The CDR3: CASTPSGSHETQYF. DNA for the CDR3: TGTGCCAGTACCCCTAGCGGGAGCCACGAGACCCAGTACTTC.

The genes are TRBV27 and TRBJ2-2; D gene ambiguous. This CDR3 has 14 amino acids. From germline, CDR1 is MNHEY and CDR2 SMNVEV (reference sequence). V was pared by 2 bases and J by 4 bases, with 8 bases between. Here the CDR3 reads CASSLSHSTGELFF. The CDR3 bases are TGTGCCAGCAGTTTAAGCCATTCCACCGGGGAGCTGTTTTTT.

The chain recombines TRBV11-3 with TRBJ2-7; D perhaps matches TRBD2 (5 bases). The CDR3 has 14 amino acids. Germline V gene lookup returns CDR1 SGHNT and CDR2 YENEEA. Trimming took 1 base from V and 3 from J, leaving 10 bases between them. The CDR3 DNA reads as TGTGCCAGCAGCTTAGGCCAGCGGTTCTACGAGCAGTACTTC. Translating gives CASSLGQRFYEQYF.

Here the CDR3 DNA reads TGTGCCGCACCCAGGGGCCATACCGGGGAGCTGTTTTTT. As protein: CAAPRGHTGELFF. The chain recombines TRBV6-1 with TRBJ2-2; the D gene is possibly TRBD1 (6 bases). This CDR3 is 13 amino acids long. V lost 11 bases and J 5 bases, leaving 15 bases between the germline ends. CDR1 and CDR2 from the germline V gene are MNHNS and SASEGT.

V usage is TRBV2 and J usage is TRBJ2-7; 12 nucleotides line up with TRBD2. The V and J ends lost 7 bases and 4 bases, in that order; junction bases with no gene match: 14. The CDR3 is 17 amino acids. In germline, CDR1 is SNHLY, CDR2 FYNNEI. The CDR3 is CASNPEGLAGGGYEQYF. CDR3 in DNA: TGTGCCAGCAACCCGGAGGGACTAGCGGGTGGGGGTTACGAGCAGTACTTC.

The chain links TRBV7-9 to TRBJ1-1; weak D call: TRBD1 (6 bases). The CDR3 runs to 14 residues. V lost 2 bases and J 2 bases, leaving 9 bases between the germline ends. Germline loops: CDR1 SEHNR, CDR2 FQNEAQ (reference sequence). The CDR3: CASSLRTANTEAFF. For the CDR3, the DNA is TGTGCCAGCAGCTTACGGACAGCCAACACTGAAGCTTTCTTT. Using reference TRBV7-9 and TRBJ1-1 for the parts outside the CDR3, the full variable domain is DTGVSQNPRHKITKRGQNVTFRCDPISEHNRLYWYRQTLGQGPEFLTYFQNEAQLEKSRLLSDRFSAERPKGSFSTLEIQRTEQGDSAMYLCASSLRTANTEAFFGQGTRLTVV.

This sequence joins TRBV5-6 and TRBJ1-6; 8 positions agree with TRBD1. CDR3 length: 15 residues. With 4 bases clipped from V and 7 bases from J, the junction kept 7 bases outside the gene matches. CDR1 SGHDT and CDR2 YYEEEE come from the germline V gene. The CDR3 is CASSGRTGNNSPLHF. CDR3 DNA sequence: TGTGCCAGCAGCGGTCGGACAGGGAACAATTCACCCCTCCACTTT.

This clone was counted a single time. V gene TRBV28 combines with J gene TRBJ2-5; D unresolved. The CDR3 covers 13 residues. Trimming took off 2 bases at V and 4 bases at J, with 8 bases between the two ends. Per the germline V gene, CDR1 is MDHEN and CDR2 is SYDVKM. CDR3 nucleotides: TGTGCCAGCAGTTTACAGGCCCTAGAGACCCAGTACTTC. This codes for CASSLQALETQYF. The full variable domain, its missing parts supplied by reference TRBV28 and TRBJ2-5, is DVKVTQSSRYLVKRTGEKVFLECVQDMDHENMFWYRQDPGLGLRLIYFSYDVKMKEKGDIPEGYSVSREKKERFSLILESASTNQTSMYLCASSLQALETQYFGPGTRLLVL.

CDR3 region: CASSLEPGGLYGYTF. The DNA for the CDR3 is TGTGCCAGCAGCTTAGAACCCGGAGGCCTCTATGGCTACACCTTC. The J gene is TRBJ1-2, the V gene TRBV11-3; D is uncertain. Germline V gene lookup returns CDR1 SGHNT and CDR2 YENEEA. The CDR3 covers 15 residues. The germline V and J ends were trimmed by 0 bases and 4 bases, with 12 bases remaining between them.

The CDR3 protein is CASSVRGSHNEQFF. The CDR3 DNA follows: TGTGCCAGCAGTGTAAGGGGGTCCCACAATGAGCAGTTCTTC. V gene TRBV2 combines with J gene TRBJ2-1; D is perhaps TRBD1 (6 bases). This CDR3 is 14 amino acids long. Germline V gene sequence: CDR1 SNHLY, CDR2 FYNNEI. The germline V and J ends were trimmed by 4 bases and 5 bases, with 12 bases remaining between them.

The CDR3 is CASSPGATNEKLFF. CDR3 coding DNA: TGTGCCAGCAGTCCAGGGGCAACTAATGAAAAACTGTTTTTT. The chain recombines TRBV6-5 with TRBJ1-4; tentatively, D is TRBD1 (6 bases). With 5 bases removed from V and 0 bases from J, the gap between germline ends came to 7 bases. The germline V gene encodes CDR1 MNHEY and CDR2 SVGAGI. The CDR3 is 14 amino acids.

This chain joins TRBV25-1 and TRBJ2-7; 12 bases match TRBD2. Trimming cost V 3 bases and J 5 bases; bases outside gene matches: 8. The CDR3 covers 16 residues. Germline CDR1 is MGHDK and CDR2 is SYGVNS. CDR3: CASSDYWTSGANEQYF. The CDR3 nucleotides read TGTGCCAGCAGTGATTACTGGACTAGCGGGGCCAACGAGCAGTACTTC.

Of note for this clone: The junction and the germline gene differ at one end; a read error may be behind it. The chain couples TRBV7-7 to TRBJ2-7; D unresolved. Germline V lookup: CDR1 SSHAT, CDR2 FNYEAQ (reference sequence). The CDR3 is 17 amino acids. Written as DNA, the CDR3 is TGTGCTAGCACCGATGAGGAGACGGCCCCCCGCTCCTACGAGCAGTACTTC. Amino acid sequence: CASTDEETAPRSYEQYF.

J is TRBJ2-7 and V is TRBV4-2, with D perhaps matching TRBD2 (6 bases). The ends were cut back, 0 bases at V and 7 bases at J, with 19 bases in the middle. Per the germline V gene, CDR1 is LGHNA and CDR2 is YNFKEQ. The CDR3 extends over 16 amino acids. The CDR3 spells CASSQDGTGVGREQYF. The CDR3 DNA is TGTGCCAGCAGCCAAGACGGCACGGGGGTGGGGAGGGAGCAGTACTTC.

The gene calls are TRBV28 and TRBJ2-7; TRBD1 matches 7 bases. The V and J ends lost 4 bases and 2 bases, in that order; junction bases with no gene match: 8. This CDR3 region has 15 residues. Germline loops: CDR1 MDHEN, CDR2 SYDVKM. The CDR3 DNA is TGTGCCAGCAGTTCCGCTACAGGGGCCCCCTACGAGCAGTACTTC. Amino acid sequence: CASSSATGAPYEQYF.

V is TRBV4-1 and J is TRBJ2-3, with 10 bases matching TRBD2. Germline loops: CDR1 MGHRA, CDR2 YSYEKL. Losses at the gene ends were 2 bases for V and 1 base for J; bases not matched to a gene: 9. This CDR3 comprises 18 residues. The CDR3, as DNA: TGCGCCAGCAGCCAAATGATACCCGGGACTAGCGGCACAGATACGCAGTATTTT. This codes for CASSQMIPGTSGTDTQYF.

This clone turned up a few times. V usage is TRBV29-1 and J usage is TRBJ2-2, with D possibly matching TRBD2 (6 bases). This CDR3 comprises 16 residues. Germline CDR1 is SQVTM and CDR2 is ANQGSEA. The ends were cut back, 4 bases at V and 3 bases at J, with 18 bases in the middle. The CDR3 spells CSVGRRWGVDTGELFF. The CDR3 DNA follows: TGCAGCGTTGGCCGGCGTTGGGGGGTCGACACCGGGGAGCTGTTTTTT.

The chain uses TRBV10-3 and TRBJ2-7, with D possibly TRBD2 on 6 matching bases. The length of the CDR3 is 13 residues. With 7 bases removed from V and 6 bases from J, the gap between germline ends came to 16 bases. CDR1 ENHRY and CDR2 SYGVKD come from the germline V gene. In DNA form, the CDR3 reads TGTGCCATCATGCGGGGCCTAAACTGCGAGCAGTACTTC. Its translation is CAIMRGLNCEQYF.

The chain recombines TRBV5-1 with TRBJ2-7, with 9 bases that match TRBD2. Germline CDR1 is SGHRS and CDR2 is YFSETQ. V dropped 3 bases and J dropped 5; count of bases not matched to a gene: 9. CDR3 size: 15 residues. Here the CDR3 DNA reads TGCGCCAGCAGCTCCTTAGCGGGAGTCCGGAACGAGCAGTACTTC. This gives the protein CASSSLAGVRNEQYF.

Comments on this clone: The junction does not match germline at one end; this may be a read error. This chain joins TRBV7-9 and TRBJ2-2, with TRBD2 as a possible D gene (6 bases). The CDR3 covers 14 residues. CDR1 SEHNR and CDR2 FQNEAQ come from the germline V gene (reference sequence). This chain's CDR3 is CSSSFQRVTGELFF. The CDR3 coding sequence is TGTTCCAGCAGCTTTCAGCGGGTGACCGGGGAGCTGTTTTTT.

The V call is TRBV6-6, the J call TRBJ1-1, with D possibly TRBD1 on 6 matching bases. CDR3 length: 16 amino acids. CDR1 is MNHNY and CDR2 is SVGAGI in the germline V gene (reference sequence). The V gene lost 2 bases and the J gene lost 5 bases, with 18 bases spanning the gap. CDR3 amino acids: CASSYVPQRGQTEAFF. The CDR3 nucleotides read TGTGCCAGCAGTTACGTACCCCAGCGGGGGCAGACTGAAGCTTTCTTT.

The CDR3: CASSLRASALSDTQYF. The CDR3 DNA sequence: TGTGCCAGCAGCTTAAGGGCTAGCGCATTATCAGATACGCAGTATTTT. The J gene is TRBJ2-3, the V gene TRBV11-2, with D possibly being TRBD2 (6 bases). The CDR3 runs 16 residues. The germline V and J ends were trimmed by 2 bases and 4 bases, with 16 bases remaining between them. Germline CDR1 and CDR2: SGHAT and FQNNGV. Variable domain in full (rest from reference TRBV11-2 and TRBJ2-3): EAGVAQSPRYKIIEKRQSVAFWCNPISGHATLYWYQQILGQGPKLLIQFQNNGVVDDSQLPKDRFSAERLKGVDSTLKIQPAKLEDSAVYLCASSLRASALSDTQYFGPGTRLTVL.

This chain joins TRBV5-5 and TRBJ1-2; D gene ambiguous. CDR1 SGHKS and CDR2 YYEKEE come from the germline V gene (reference sequence). CDR3 size: 15 residues. V lost 3 bases and J lost 3, with 15 bases in between. CDR3 sequence (DNA): TGTGCCAGCAGCTGGTCTGGGAGGGAAGACTATGGCTACACCTTC. Protein sequence: CASSWSGREDYGYTF.

This chain joins TRBV2 and TRBJ1-3; D may be TRBD1 (6 bases). This CDR3 is built from 24 residues. Germline V CDR1 and CDR2: SNHLY, FYNNEI. Trimming removed 6 bases at V and 0 bases at J, with 39 bases between. CDR3 sequence (DNA): TGTGCCAGCAGACTACTATTACCGGGACAAGTAGGGGCTCCCGTTATCAACTCTGGAAACACCATATATTTT. This codes for CASRLLLPGQVGAPVINSGNTIYF.

The rearrangement links TRBV11-2 to TRBJ2-1; maybe TRBD2 (6 bases). Between the trimmed V and J ends, which lost 4 bases and 2 bases, there was a span of 21 bases. The CDR3 consists of 18 residues. CDR1 and CDR2 from the germline V gene are SGHAT and FQNNGV. The chain's CDR3 is CASSSWDLRTMAYNEQFF. The CDR3 bases are TGTGCCAGCAGCTCCTGGGACTTACGGACAATGGCCTACAATGAGCAGTTCTTC.